The clone carrying this T cell receptor (beta chain) was counted between two and nine times. No antigen is known for it. Expressed TCRB transcripts were sequenced, since all the RNA that had been isolated was reverse transcribed. The repertoire was sequenced with immunoSEQ multiplex PCR; TCRdb's copy has only in-frame clones and lacks some. The top ten hold around 0.095% of the sample, which has about 620,000 clones, roughly a sixth seen once. The entry originates in a study of beta chain features in type 1 diabetes. Study at large: Patients looked much like healthy donors when it came to age, gender and cell yields.

Based on CD45RO/CCR7/CD25/CD127/CD95/CD27, CD4+ regulatory, stem cell-like memory, naive and central memory cells were sorted. Notes on the study in general: Over-representation of high TCR-expressing cells was a possible consequence of cDNA sequencing. When Type 1 diabetes patients were examined, their TCRB CDR3s proved moderately but significantly shorter in all four CD4+ subsets.

The receptor was isolated from a man younger than 35 in good health. Sequencing was done on a sample of naive CD4+ T cells from blood.

The CDR3 bases are TGTGCCAGCAGTTACTCGCGGATGCGAGAGACCCAGTACTTC. It translates to CASSYSRMRETQYF. The chain couples TRBV6-5 to TRBJ2-5, with D hard to call. V was clipped by 0 bases and J by 4 bases, with 9 bases between them. The CDR3 is 14 residues long. The germline V gene encodes CDR1 MNHEY and CDR2 SVGAGI.